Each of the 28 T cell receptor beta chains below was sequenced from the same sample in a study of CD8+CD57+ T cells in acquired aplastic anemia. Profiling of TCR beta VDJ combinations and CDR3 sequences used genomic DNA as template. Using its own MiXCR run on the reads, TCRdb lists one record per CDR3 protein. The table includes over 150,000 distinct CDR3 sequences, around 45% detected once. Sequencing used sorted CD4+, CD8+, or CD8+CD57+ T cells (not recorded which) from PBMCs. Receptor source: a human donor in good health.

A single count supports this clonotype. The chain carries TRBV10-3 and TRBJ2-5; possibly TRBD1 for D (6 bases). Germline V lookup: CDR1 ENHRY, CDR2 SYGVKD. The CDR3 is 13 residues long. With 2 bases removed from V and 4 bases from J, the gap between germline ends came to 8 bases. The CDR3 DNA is TGTGCCATCAGTGAGGGACAGACAGAGACCCAGTACTTC. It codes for CAISEGQTETQYF.

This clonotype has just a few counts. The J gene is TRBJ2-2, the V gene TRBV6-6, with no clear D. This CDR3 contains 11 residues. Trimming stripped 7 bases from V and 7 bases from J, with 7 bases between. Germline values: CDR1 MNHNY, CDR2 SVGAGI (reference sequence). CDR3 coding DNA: TGTGCCAGCAAAAGGCTCGGGGAGCTGTTTTTT. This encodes CASKRLGELFF.

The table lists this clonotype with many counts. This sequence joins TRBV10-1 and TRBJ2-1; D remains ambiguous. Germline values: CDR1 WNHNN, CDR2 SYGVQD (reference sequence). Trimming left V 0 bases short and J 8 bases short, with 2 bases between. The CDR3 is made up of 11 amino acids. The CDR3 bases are TGCGCCAGCAGTGAGTCTGATGAGCAGTTCTTC. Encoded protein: CASSESDEQFF.

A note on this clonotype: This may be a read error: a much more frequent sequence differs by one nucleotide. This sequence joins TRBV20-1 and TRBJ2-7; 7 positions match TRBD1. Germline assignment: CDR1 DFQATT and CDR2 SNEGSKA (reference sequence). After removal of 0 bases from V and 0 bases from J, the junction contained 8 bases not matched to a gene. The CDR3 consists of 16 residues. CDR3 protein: CSAREARGSFSYEQYF. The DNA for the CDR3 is TGCAGTGCTAGAGAAGCCAGGGGGTCGTTCTCCTACGAGCAGTACTTC.

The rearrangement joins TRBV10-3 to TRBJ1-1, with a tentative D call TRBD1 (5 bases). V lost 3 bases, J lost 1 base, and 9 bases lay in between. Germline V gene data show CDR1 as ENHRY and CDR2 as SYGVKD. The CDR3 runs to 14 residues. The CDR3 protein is CAISDYQGNTEAFF. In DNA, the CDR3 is TGTGCCATCAGTGATTACCAGGGGAACACTGAAGCTTTCTTT.

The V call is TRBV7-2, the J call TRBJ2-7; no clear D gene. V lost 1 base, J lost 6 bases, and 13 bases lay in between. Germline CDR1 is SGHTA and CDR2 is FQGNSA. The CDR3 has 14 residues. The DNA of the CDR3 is TGTGCCAGCAGCTTAGTGCTACTCCCAGGCGAGCAGTACTTC. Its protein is CASSLVLLPGEQYF.

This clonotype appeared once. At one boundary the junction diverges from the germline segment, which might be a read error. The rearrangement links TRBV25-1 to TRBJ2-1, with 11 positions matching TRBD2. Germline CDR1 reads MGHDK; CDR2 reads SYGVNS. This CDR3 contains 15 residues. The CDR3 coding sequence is TGTGCCACCAGTGCAACTAGCGGGAGCGACAATGAGCAGTTCTTC. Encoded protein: CATSATSGSDNEQFF.

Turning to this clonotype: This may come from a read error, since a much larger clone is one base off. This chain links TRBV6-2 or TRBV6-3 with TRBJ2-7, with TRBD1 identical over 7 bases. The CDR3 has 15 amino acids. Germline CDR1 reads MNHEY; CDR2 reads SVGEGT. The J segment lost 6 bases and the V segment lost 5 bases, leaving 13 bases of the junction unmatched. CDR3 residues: CASSPPGTASVEQYF. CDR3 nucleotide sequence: TGTGCCAGCAGTCCGCCTGGGACAGCGTCCGTCGAGCAGTACTTC.

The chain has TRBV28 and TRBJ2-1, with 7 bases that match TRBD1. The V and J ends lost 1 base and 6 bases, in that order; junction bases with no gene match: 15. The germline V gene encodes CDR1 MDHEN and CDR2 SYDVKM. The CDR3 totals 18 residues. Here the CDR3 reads CASSLFGTANILVNEQFF. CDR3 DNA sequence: TGTGCCAGCAGTTTATTTGGGACAGCTAACATACTGGTCAATGAGCAGTTCTTC.

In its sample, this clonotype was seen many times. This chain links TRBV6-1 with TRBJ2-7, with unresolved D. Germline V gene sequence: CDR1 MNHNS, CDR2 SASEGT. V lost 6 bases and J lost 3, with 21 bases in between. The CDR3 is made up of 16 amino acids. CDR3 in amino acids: CASSQRPGNGRYEQYF. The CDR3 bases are TGTGCCAGCAGCCAACGCCCAGGAAATGGGCGCTACGAGCAGTACTTC.

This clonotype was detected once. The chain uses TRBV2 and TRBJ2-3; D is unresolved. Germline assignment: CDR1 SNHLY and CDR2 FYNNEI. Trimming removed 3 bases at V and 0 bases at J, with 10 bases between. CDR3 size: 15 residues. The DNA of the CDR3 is TGTGCCAGCAGTGATGACCTCACCAGCACAGATACGCAGTATTTT. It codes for CASSDDLTSTDTQYF. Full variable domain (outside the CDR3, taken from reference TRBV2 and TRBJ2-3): EPEVTQTPSHQVTQMGQEVILRCVPISNHLYFYWYRQILGQKVEFLVSFYNNEISEKSEIFDDQFSVERPDGSNFTLKIRSTKLEDSAMYFCASSDDLTSTDTQYFGPGTRLTVL.

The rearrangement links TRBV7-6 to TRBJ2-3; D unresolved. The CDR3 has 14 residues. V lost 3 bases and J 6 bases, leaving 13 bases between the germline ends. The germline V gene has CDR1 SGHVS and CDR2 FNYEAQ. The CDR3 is CASSLYSGKDTQYF. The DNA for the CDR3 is TGTGCCAGCAGCTTGTACAGTGGCAAGGATACGCAGTATTTT. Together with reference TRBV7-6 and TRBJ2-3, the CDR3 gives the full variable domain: GAGVSQSPRYKVTKRGQDVALRCDPISGHVSLYWYRQALGQGPEFLTYFNYEAQQDKSGLPNDRFSAERPEGSISTLTIQRTEQRDSAMYRCASSLYSGKDTQYFGPGTRLTVL.

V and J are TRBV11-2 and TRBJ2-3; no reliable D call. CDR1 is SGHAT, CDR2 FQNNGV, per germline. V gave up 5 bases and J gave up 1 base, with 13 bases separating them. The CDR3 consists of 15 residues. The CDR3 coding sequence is TGTGCCAGCAGCGCGAGATCAAGTGGCACAGATACGCAGTATTTT. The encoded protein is CASSARSSGTDTQYF.

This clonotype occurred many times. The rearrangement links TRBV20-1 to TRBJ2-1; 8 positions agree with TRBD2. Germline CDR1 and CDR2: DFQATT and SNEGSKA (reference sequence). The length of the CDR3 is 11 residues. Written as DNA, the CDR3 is TGCAGCGGGGGGGCTGTCTATGAGCAGTTCTTC. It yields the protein CSGGAVYEQFF.

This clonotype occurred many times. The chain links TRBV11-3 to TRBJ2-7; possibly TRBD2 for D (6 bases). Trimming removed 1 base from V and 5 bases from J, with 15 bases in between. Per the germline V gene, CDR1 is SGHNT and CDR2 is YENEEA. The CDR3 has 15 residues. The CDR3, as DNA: TGTGCCAGCAGCTTAGGGGAGGCCACCCCCCACGAGCAGTACTTC. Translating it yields CASSLGEATPHEQYF.

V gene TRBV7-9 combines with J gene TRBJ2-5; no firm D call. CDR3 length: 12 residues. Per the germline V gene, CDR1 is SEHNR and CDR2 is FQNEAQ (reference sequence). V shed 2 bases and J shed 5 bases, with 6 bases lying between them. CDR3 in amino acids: CASSLSSETQYF. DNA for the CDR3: TGTGCCAGCAGCTTATCTTCTGAGACCCAGTACTTC.

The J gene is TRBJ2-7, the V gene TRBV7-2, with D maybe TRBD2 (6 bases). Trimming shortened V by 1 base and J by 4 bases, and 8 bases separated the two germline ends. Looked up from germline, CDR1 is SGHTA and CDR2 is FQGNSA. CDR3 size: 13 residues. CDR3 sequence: CASSLVAGYEQYF. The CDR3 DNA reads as TGTGCCAGCAGCTTAGTTGCGGGGTACGAGCAGTACTTC.

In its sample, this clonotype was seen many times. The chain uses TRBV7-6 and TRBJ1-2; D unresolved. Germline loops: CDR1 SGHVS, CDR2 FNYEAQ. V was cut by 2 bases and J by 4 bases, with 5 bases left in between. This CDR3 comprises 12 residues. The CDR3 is CASSLPGYGYTF. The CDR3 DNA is TGTGCCAGCAGCTTACCAGGCTATGGCTACACCTTC.

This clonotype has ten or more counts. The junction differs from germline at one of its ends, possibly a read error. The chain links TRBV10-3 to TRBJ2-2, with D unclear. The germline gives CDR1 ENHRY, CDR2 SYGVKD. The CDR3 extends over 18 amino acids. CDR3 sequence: CAISEHTAAYVNTGELFF. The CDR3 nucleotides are TGTGCTATCAGTGAACATACCGCCGCATACGTGAACACCGGGGAGCTGTTTTTT.

The CDR3 spells CASSLGTGPLHF. CDR3 nucleotide sequence: TGTGCCAGCAGTTTAGGGACAGGACCCCTCCACTTT. The chain combines TRBV12-3 or TRBV12-4 with TRBJ1-6, with 7 bases aligning to TRBD1. This CDR3 comprises 12 residues. With V trimmed by 1 base and J by 12 bases, 0 bases remained unmatched.

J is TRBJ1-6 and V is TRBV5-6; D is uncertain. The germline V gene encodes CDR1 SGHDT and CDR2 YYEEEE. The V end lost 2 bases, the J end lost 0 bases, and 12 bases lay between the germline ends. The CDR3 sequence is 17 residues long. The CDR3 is CASSLSGLGSYNSPLHF. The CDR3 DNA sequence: TGTGCCAGCAGCTTAAGCGGCTTGGGCTCCTATAATTCACCCCTCCACTTT.

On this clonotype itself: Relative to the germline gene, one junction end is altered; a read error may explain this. The CDR3 loop reads CASSFRTSGGTDTQYF. The DNA of the CDR3 is TGTGCCAGCAGCTTCCGGACTAGCGGGGGCACGGATACGCAGTATTTT. The chain combines TRBV9 with TRBJ2-3; 13 bases match TRBD2. CDR3 length: 16 residues. Germline V gene data show CDR1 as SGDLS and CDR2 as YYNGEE. Variable domain in full (rest from reference TRBV9 and TRBJ2-3): DSGVTQTPKHLITATGQRVTLRCSPRSGDLSVYWYQQSLDQGLQFLIQYYNGEERAKGNILERFSAQQFPDLHSELNLSSLELGDSALYFCASSFRTSGGTDTQYFGPGTRLTVL.

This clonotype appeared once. CDR3 sequence: CAISEPIGNQPQHF. CDR3 nucleotide sequence: TGTGCCATCAGTGAGCCGATCGGGAATCAGCCCCAGCATTTT. This chain uses TRBV10-3 with TRBJ1-5, with unresolved D. This CDR3 has 14 amino acids. In germline, CDR1 is ENHRY, CDR2 SYGVKD. Trimming took 2 bases from V and 4 from J, leaving 9 bases between them.

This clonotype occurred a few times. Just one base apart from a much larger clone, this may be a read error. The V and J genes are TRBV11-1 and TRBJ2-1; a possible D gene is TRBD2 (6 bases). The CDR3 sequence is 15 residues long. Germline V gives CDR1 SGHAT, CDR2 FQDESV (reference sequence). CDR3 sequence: CTSSLRESSYNEQFF. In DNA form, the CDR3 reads TGTACCAGCAGCCTGCGGGAAAGCTCCTACAATGAGCAGTTCTTC.

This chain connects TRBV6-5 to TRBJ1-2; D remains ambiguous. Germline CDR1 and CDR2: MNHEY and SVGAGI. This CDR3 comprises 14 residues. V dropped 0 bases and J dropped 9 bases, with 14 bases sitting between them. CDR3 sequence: CASSYSTTGGSYTF. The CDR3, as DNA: TGTGCCAGCAGTTACTCGACAACTGGTGGGAGCTACACCTTC.

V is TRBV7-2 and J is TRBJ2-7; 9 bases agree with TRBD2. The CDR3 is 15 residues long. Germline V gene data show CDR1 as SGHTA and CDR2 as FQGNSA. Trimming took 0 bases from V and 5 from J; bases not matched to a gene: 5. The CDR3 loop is CASSLAAGGRNEQYF. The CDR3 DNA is TGTGCCAGCAGCTTAGCCGCGGGGGGGCGGAACGAGCAGTACTTC.

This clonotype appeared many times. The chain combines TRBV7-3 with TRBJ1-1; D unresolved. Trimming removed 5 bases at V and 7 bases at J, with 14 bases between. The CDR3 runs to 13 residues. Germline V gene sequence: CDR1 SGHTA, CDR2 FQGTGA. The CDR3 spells CASSPNGVYEAFF. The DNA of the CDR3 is TGTGCCAGCAGCCCCAATGGTGTTTATGAAGCTTTCTTT.

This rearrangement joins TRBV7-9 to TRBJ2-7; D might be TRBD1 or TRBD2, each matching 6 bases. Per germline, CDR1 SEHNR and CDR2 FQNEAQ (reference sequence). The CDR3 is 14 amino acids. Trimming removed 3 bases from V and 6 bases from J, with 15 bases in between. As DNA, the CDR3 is TGTGCCAGCAGCTTGGCCGGGGGCCTAGTCGAGCAGTACTTC. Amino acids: CASSLAGGLVEQYF.